The 32 T cell receptor beta chains listed next were all sequenced from one sample in a study of blood T cells in healthy people across ages. Combining a sample-barcoded 5' primer with a J-beta primer mix, a second PCR ran for about 7 to 12 cycles. MiXCR was run by TCRdb on the 5' RACE reads, yielding one entry per CDR3 protein. Here the sample spans 380,000 or so distinct CDR3 sequences, over 45% being singletons. Input material: blood. Source of these receptors: a man between 60 and 70 years old in good health.

This clonotype was picked up a small number of times. The V call is TRBV29-1, the J call TRBJ2-1, with 13 bases aligning to TRBD2. Trimming at V came to 6 bases and at J to 6 bases, leaving 11 bases not matched to a gene. The CDR3 is made up of 16 amino acids. The germline V gene has CDR1 SQVTM and CDR2 ANQGSEA. CDR3: CSVLTSGRSAFNEQFF. The CDR3 DNA reads TGCAGCGTCCTGACTAGCGGGAGGAGTGCTTTCAATGAGCAGTTCTTC.

This clonotype was recorded many times. This chain joins TRBV12-3 or TRBV12-4 and TRBJ2-1, with 7 positions matching TRBD2. Losses at the gene ends were 3 bases for V and 7 bases for J; bases not matched to a gene: 12. The CDR3 runs to 16 residues. The CDR3 is CASSFSRASGTNEQFF. The CDR3 DNA reads TGTGCCAGCAGTTTTAGTAGGGCTAGCGGTACAAATGAGCAGTTCTTC.

This chain connects TRBV20-1 to TRBJ1-6, with TRBD1 matching 7 bases. V trimming: 3 bases; J trimming: 7 bases; junction bases outside the gene matches: 9. This CDR3 has 15 residues. The germline V gene encodes CDR1 DFQATT and CDR2 SNEGSKA (reference sequence). In DNA, the CDR3 is TGCAGTGCTAGGATAATGACAGGGAGCAATTCACCCCTCCACTTT. This encodes CSARIMTGSNSPLHF.

J is TRBJ2-5 and V is TRBV11-1; tentatively, D is TRBD1 (6 bases). Germline V CDR1 and CDR2: SGHAT, FQDESV (reference sequence). CDR3 length: 14 residues. The V end lost 3 bases, the J end lost 1 base, and 9 bases lay between the germline ends. The CDR3 DNA reads TGTGCCAGCAGCTTGGGACACCGCCAAGAGACCCAGTACTTC. As protein: CASSLGHRQETQYF.

The chain couples TRBV29-1 to TRBJ1-5, with D perhaps matching TRBD1 (6 bases). V was trimmed by 8 bases and J by 2 bases, leaving 19 bases between them. This CDR3 comprises 15 residues. The germline V gene encodes CDR1 SQVTM and CDR2 ANQGSEA. CDR3 amino acids: CSKSWRTDGNQPQHF. CDR3 DNA sequence: TGCAGCAAGTCTTGGAGGACAGACGGCAATCAGCCCCAGCATTTT.

This clonotype has a single count. The chain couples TRBV5-4 to TRBJ2-4, with TRBD2 matching 10 bases. The J call is in doubt because the DNA end fits TRBJ2-7 better. CDR1 is SGHNT, CDR2 YYREEE, per germline (reference sequence). CDR3 length equals 15 residues. CDR3 region: CASSLAQRGGREQYF. The CDR3 coding sequence is TGTGCCAGCAGCTTGGCCCAGCGGGGGGGCCGCGAGCAGTACTTC.

The rearrangement links TRBV20-1 to TRBJ2-6, with 7 positions matching TRBD2. The germline CDR1 and CDR2 sequences are DFQATT and SNEGSKA (reference sequence). This CDR3 has 15 residues. Losses at the gene ends were 3 bases for V and 0 bases for J; bases not matched to a gene: 2. The CDR3 sequence: CSARGGSSGANVLTF. The CDR3 bases are TGCAGTGCTAGGGGCGGGAGCTCTGGGGCCAACGTCCTGACTTTC.

The CDR3 is CSVPLPSYEQYF. DNA for the CDR3: TGCAGCGTTCCCCTTCCCTCCTACGAGCAGTACTTC. The chain combines TRBV29-1 with TRBJ2-7; D unclear. The CDR3 runs 12 residues. The germline V and J ends were trimmed by 5 bases and 0 bases, with 8 bases remaining between them. Per the germline V gene, CDR1 is SQVTM and CDR2 is ANQGSEA.

The chain combines TRBV29-1 with TRBJ2-2, with TRBD1 matching over 7 bases. Germline V gene data show CDR1 as SQVTM and CDR2 as ANQGSEA. This CDR3 contains 13 residues. With 7 bases clipped from V and 3 bases from J, the junction kept 5 bases outside the gene matches. In DNA, the CDR3 is TGCAGCGGCGGACAGGTGGACACCGGGGAGCTGTTTTTT. This encodes CSGGQVDTGELFF.

This rearrangement joins TRBV3-1 to TRBJ2-7, with 12 bases lining up with TRBD1. Germline V gene sequence: CDR1 LGHDT, CDR2 YNNKEL (reference sequence). The CDR3 sequence is 17 residues long. V lost 4 bases, J lost 3 bases, and 10 bases stayed unmatched. This CDR3 is CASSRGQGARKNYEQYF. CDR3 sequence (DNA): TGTGCCAGCAGCCGGGGACAGGGGGCGCGAAAAAACTACGAGCAGTACTTC.

The chain couples TRBV5-1 to TRBJ2-7, with D possibly TRBD1 on 6 matching bases. V lost 2 bases, J lost 1 base, and 10 bases lay in between. The V gene's germline CDR1 is SGHRS and CDR2 YFSETQ. This CDR3 contains 14 residues. The CDR3 region is CASSFGTSSYEQYF. The DNA of the CDR3 is TGCGCCAGCAGCTTTGGGACATCTTCCTACGAGCAGTACTTC.

The chain links TRBV11-2 to TRBJ1-2, with D perhaps TRBD1 (5 bases). V lost 1 base and J lost 10, with 19 bases in between. Per germline, CDR1 SGHAT and CDR2 FQNNGV. This CDR3 spans 15 amino acids. The CDR3 DNA sequence: TGTGCCAGCAGCTTAGTGGGGACGGGGTCTGACGACTACACCTTC. Translation: CASSLVGTGSDDYTF.

The chain recombines TRBV6-5 with TRBJ2-3, with 10 bases fitting TRBD2. The germline CDR1 and CDR2 sequences are MNHEY and SVGAGI. V trimming: 4 bases; J trimming: 1 base; junction bases outside the gene matches: 5. The length of the CDR3 is 16 residues. The CDR3: CASSSSSGRGTDTQYF. CDR3 coding DNA: TGTGCCAGCAGTTCCTCTAGCGGGAGAGGCACAGATACGCAGTATTTT.

V gene TRBV6-5 combines with J gene TRBJ2-3, with 11 nucleotides matching TRBD2. V lost 6 bases and J lost 1; bases outside the gene matches: 3. Germline CDR1 reads MNHEY; CDR2 reads SVGAGI. There are 15 residues in the CDR3. The CDR3 DNA reads as TGTGCCAGCAGAAAACTAGCGGGGGGCACAGATACGCAGTATTTT. Protein: CASRKLAGGTDTQYF.

For this clonotype: A much bigger clone sits one base away, suggesting this may be a read error. The rearrangement joins TRBV18 to TRBJ2-1; 9 nucleotides agree with TRBD1. Germline V gives CDR1 KGHSH, CDR2 LQKENI. The CDR3 consists of 15 residues. The DNA of the CDR3 is TGTGCCAGCTCACCACCGGGACAGGGTTACATTGAGCAGTTCTTC. This translates into CASSPPGQGYIEQFF.

About this clonotype: This may be a read error, as it is one base from a much larger clone. The rearrangement uses TRBV7-2 and TRBJ2-1, with 10 positions matching TRBD2. Trimming took 2 bases from V and 7 from J; bases not matched to a gene: 5. The CDR3 is made up of 15 amino acids. CDR1 is SGHTA and CDR2 is FQGNSA in the germline V gene. The CDR3 DNA reads as TGTGCCAGCAGCTTAAGCGGTAGCGGGAGGAATGAGCAGTTCTTC. This codes for CASSLSGSGRNEQFF.

This clonotype was seen more than once but under ten times. V is TRBV15 and J is TRBJ2-4, with a tentative D call TRBD2 (5 bases). Looked up from germline, CDR1 is LNHNV and CDR2 is YYDKDF (reference sequence). With 1 base removed from V and 0 bases from J, the gap between germline ends came to 10 bases. This CDR3 is built from 16 residues. The CDR3 DNA reads as TGTGCCACCAGCAGAGTCGAGGAGGTAGCCAAAAACATTCAGTACTTC. Translation gives CATSRVEEVAKNIQYF.

V gene TRBV9 combines with J gene TRBJ2-1, with 9 bases that match TRBD2. Trimming removed 3 bases from V and 8 bases from J; junction bases left unmatched: 6. The CDR3 consists of 14 residues. The germline CDR1 and CDR2 sequences are SGDLS and YYNGEE. The CDR3 region is CASSAKAGGDEQFF. The DNA of the CDR3 is TGTGCCAGCAGCGCTAAAGCGGGAGGCGATGAGCAGTTCTTC.

This clonotype was recorded a few times. This chain joins TRBV27 and TRBJ2-4; 8 bases are a match to TRBD2. Trimming cost V 0 bases and J 8 bases; bases outside gene matches: 6. CDR1 and CDR2 (germline): MNHEY, SMNVEV (reference sequence). The CDR3 runs 15 residues. The CDR3 DNA reads TGTGCCAGCAGTTTATCCTCGTACGGGGGGGACATTCAGTACTTC. The encoded protein is CASSLSSYGGDIQYF.

The chain has TRBV6-1 and TRBJ1-1; 9 bases line up with TRBD1. This CDR3 contains 16 residues. After removal of 7 bases from V and 4 bases from J, the junction contained 13 bases not matched to a gene. The V gene's germline CDR1 is MNHNS and CDR2 SASEGT. The CDR3 spells CASKPGTGSDGTEAFF. In DNA form, the CDR3 reads TGTGCCAGCAAACCCGGGACAGGGAGTGATGGCACTGAAGCTTTCTTT.

The chain links TRBV28 to TRBJ1-2; D possibly corresponds to TRBD1 (5 bases). The CDR3 is 14 amino acids. Germline-derived CDR1 and CDR2 are MDHEN and SYDVKM. Deletions cut 6 bases from V and 8 bases from J, with 19 bases between. CDR3 sequence reads: CASRTGTAKEGYTF. DNA for the CDR3: TGTGCCAGCAGAACCGGGACGGCCAAGGAGGGCTACACCTTC.

J is TRBJ2-7 and V is TRBV7-9, with D unresolved. This CDR3 contains 13 residues. The V end was cut by 4 bases, the J end by 4 bases, with 11 bases between. Per germline, CDR1 SEHNR and CDR2 FQNEAQ (reference sequence). CDR3 in amino acids: CASSSDPGYEQYF. CDR3 in DNA: TGTGCCAGCAGCTCCGACCCGGGTTACGAGCAGTACTTC.

V gene TRBV14 combines with J gene TRBJ2-1; 8 bases match TRBD1. The J call may be wrong; the DNA end is better matched by TRBJ2-7. The CDR3 sequence is 15 residues long. The germline gives CDR1 SGHDN, CDR2 FVKESK. The CDR3 bases are TGTGCCAGCAGCGGTCGACAGGGGTCCTACAATGAGCAGTACTTC. This translates into CASSGRQGSYNEQYF.

A few counts support this clonotype. V is TRBV10-3 and J is TRBJ2-1; 7 bases fit TRBD2. Trimming at V came to 2 bases and at J to 7 bases, leaving 11 bases not matched to a gene. The V gene's germline CDR1 is ENHRY and CDR2 SYGVKD. The CDR3 loop spans 16 amino acids. For the CDR3, the DNA is TGTGCCATCAGTGAGCCGAGCGGGGACTCCCGTAATGAGCAGTTCTTC. It specifies CAISEPSGDSRNEQFF.

The chain is built from TRBV3-1 and TRBJ2-3; no clear D. CDR1 and CDR2 from the germline V gene are LGHDT and YNNKEL (reference sequence). The CDR3 length is 15 residues. The germline V and J ends were trimmed by 2 bases and 5 bases, with 14 bases remaining between them. In DNA, the CDR3 is TGTGCCAGCAGCCAAAGGAACCGCTTAATAGATACGCAGTATTTT. This codes for CASSQRNRLIDTQYF.

The CDR3 protein is CASRPTGLHTDTQYF. The CDR3 DNA sequence: TGCGCCAGCAGGCCAACGGGACTCCACACAGATACGCAGTATTTT. The genes are TRBV5-1 and TRBJ2-3; maybe TRBD2 (6 bases). CDR1 is SGHRS and CDR2 is YFSETQ in the germline V gene. The CDR3 contains 15 residues. Trimming took 5 bases from V and 2 from J, leaving 15 bases between them.

The V and J genes are TRBV4-2 and TRBJ2-2; D is undetermined. With 1 base removed from V and 10 bases from J, the gap between germline ends came to 13 bases. The V gene's germline CDR1 is LGHNA and CDR2 YNFKEQ. This CDR3 comprises 14 residues. The CDR3 sequence is CASSQVELAEELFF. The CDR3 DNA sequence: TGTGCCAGCAGCCAAGTGGAGCTCGCTGAGGAGCTGTTTTTT.

V and J are TRBV28 and TRBJ2-7; TRBD2 agrees at 16 bases. Per the germline V gene, CDR1 is MDHEN and CDR2 is SYDVKM. J gave up 5 bases and V 5 bases, and 6 bases lay outside the gene matches. The CDR3 totals 16 residues. CDR3: CASSPGLAGGRNEQYF. The DNA for the CDR3 is TGTGCCAGCAGTCCGGGACTAGCGGGAGGGAGGAACGAGCAGTACTTC.

The chain joins TRBV30 to TRBJ2-3, with D possibly matching TRBD2 (6 bases). This CDR3 region has 14 residues. Trimming shortened V by 2 bases and J by 2 bases, and 11 bases separated the two germline ends. Germline V gene data show CDR1 as GTSNPN and CDR2 as SVGIG (reference sequence). CDR3 protein: CAWSSAGSTDTQYF. The CDR3 DNA reads TGTGCCTGGAGTTCTGCGGGGTCCACAGATACGCAGTATTTT.

This clonotype was seen more than once but under ten times. This rearrangement joins TRBV20-1 to TRBJ2-3, with 9 positions matching TRBD1. The CDR3 extends over 14 amino acids. V gave up 6 bases and J gave up 6 bases; unmatched junction bases: 10. Germline CDR1 and CDR2: DFQATT and SNEGSKA (reference sequence). The CDR3 reads CSAHRGHESDTQYF. The CDR3 DNA reads TGCAGTGCCCACAGGGGGCATGAAAGTGATACGCAGTATTTT.

The V gene is TRBV6-5, the J gene TRBJ2-1, with 9 positions matching TRBD1. V shed 4 bases, J shed 2 bases, and the junction held 9 bases outside the gene matches. Germline V gene sequence: CDR1 MNHEY, CDR2 SVGAGI. This CDR3 region has 17 residues. The CDR3 region has the DNA TGTGCCAGCAGTTCCTCCCGGGGACAGGGTGCCTACAATGAGCAGTTCTTC. Protein product: CASSSSRGQGAYNEQFF.

The gene calls are TRBV7-9 and TRBJ1-2, with D unresolved. The CDR3 is 15 amino acids. The germline V gene has CDR1 SEHNR and CDR2 FQNEAQ (reference sequence). V was shortened by 0 bases and J by 4 bases, with 12 bases between the two germline ends. The CDR3 loop is CASSLADRSLYGYTF. The CDR3 DNA sequence: TGTGCCAGCAGCTTAGCGGACCGATCTCTCTATGGCTACACCTTC.